Each of the 21 T cell receptor beta chains below was sequenced from the same sample in a study of blood T cell repertoires in COVID-19. Sequencing was performed with immunoSEQ multiplex PCR; in TCRdb, only in-frame clones are kept and a portion is missing. Of 390,000 or so clones listed, 80% to 90% are singletons. The sequencing input was peripheral blood. The receptors here all came from a woman under 40 with COVID-19, enrolled during active disease.

The chain's CDR3 is CASSLTTLSPLHF. The CDR3 bases are TGTGCCAGCAGCTTAACTACGCTTTCCCCCCTCCACTTT. The chain links TRBV7-2 to TRBJ1-6; D is undetermined. V was pared by 2 bases and J by 13 bases, with 12 bases between. This CDR3 spans 13 amino acids. Per the germline V gene, CDR1 is SGHTA and CDR2 is FQGNSA.

V gene TRBV5-6 combines with J gene TRBJ2-2; 8 bases are a match to TRBD1. V was clipped by 0 bases and J by 0 bases; unmatched bases: 10. CDR1 and CDR2 from the germline V gene are SGHDT and YYEEEE. The CDR3 length is 19 residues. The CDR3 DNA reads as TGTGCCAGCAGCTTGGGTACCCGGACAGGGACATCGAACACCGGGGAGCTGTTTTTT. Its translation is CASSLGTRTGTSNTGELFF.

The chain has TRBV4-3 and TRBJ1-2, with a weak D call TRBD1 (6 bases). Trimming removed 1 base at V and 3 bases at J, with 15 bases between. The CDR3 loop spans 16 amino acids. Per the germline V gene, CDR1 is LGHNA and CDR2 is YSLEER. CDR3 coding DNA: TGCGCCAGCAGCCAAGGAGGGGGAATCCTTGACTATGGCTACACCTTC. Its translation is CASSQGGGILDYGYTF.

A note on this clone: Germline and junction disagree at one end, which may indicate a read error. DNA of the CDR3: TGTGCTAGCAGCTTGTGGGGGGTTGCCGGGGAGCTGTTTTTT. It encodes CASSLWGVAGELFF. The chain employs TRBV7-7 and TRBJ2-2; TRBD2 is a possible D gene (6 bases). The CDR3 runs 14 residues. Germline lookup yields CDR1 SSHAT and CDR2 FNYEAQ (reference sequence).

V usage is TRBV24-1 and J usage is TRBJ2-1; TRBD2 aligns across 9 bases. The V gene end was trimmed by 4 bases and the J gene end by 15 bases; junction bases not matched to a gene: 15. CDR1 is KGHDR and CDR2 is SFDVKD in the germline V gene. This CDR3 is built from 15 residues. The CDR3 spells CATSDPPSGTKRRFF. CDR3 bases: TGTGCCACCAGTGACCCCCCTAGCGGGACAAAACGGCGGTTCTTC.

The chain employs TRBV7-2 and TRBJ2-7; D is ambiguous. This CDR3 has 14 amino acids. Germline values: CDR1 SGHTA, CDR2 FQGNSA. Trimming removed 1 base at V and 2 bases at J, with 9 bases between. The CDR3 spells CASSLEATPYEQYV. The CDR3 region has the DNA TGTGCCAGCAGCTTAGAGGCGACTCCCTACGAGCAGTACGTC.

The chain is built from TRBV7-8 and TRBJ1-1; D possibly corresponds to TRBD1 (5 bases). The germline CDR1 and CDR2 sequences are SGHVS and FQNEAQ. Trimming removed 6 bases at V and 4 bases at J, with 21 bases between. The CDR3 totals 16 residues. The CDR3 DNA reads TGTGCCAGCAGTTCCACCCAAGACAGTTTGGGCACTGAAGCTTTCTTT. It specifies CASSSTQDSLGTEAFF.

The rearrangement joins TRBV2 to TRBJ2-1; 9 positions agree with TRBD2. The junction had 10 bases not matched to a gene; V was cut back by 6 bases and J by 7 bases. The CDR3 is 15 residues long. Germline V gene data show CDR1 as SNHLY and CDR2 as FYNNEI. The CDR3 region is CASRRTSATSNEQFF. In DNA form, the CDR3 reads TGTGCCAGCAGGCGGACTAGCGCCACAAGTAATGAGCAGTTCTTC.

The V gene is TRBV4-1, the J gene TRBJ2-7, with 7 nucleotides matching TRBD1. CDR3 size: 16 residues. J gave up 3 bases and V 1 base, and 9 bases lay outside the gene matches. Germline V gene sequence: CDR1 MGHRA, CDR2 YSYEKL. As DNA, the CDR3 is TGCGCCAGCAGCCAAGCTCCGGGACAGCGCTTCTACGAGCAGTACTTC. This translates into CASSQAPGQRFYEQYF.

CDR3 coding DNA: TGTGCCAGCAGCCAAGATTTGGGACTAGCGGGAGGGTCTAGCACAGATACGCAGTATTTT. Translating gives CASSQDLGLAGGSSTDTQYF. The chain recombines TRBV3-1 (or the pseudogene TRBV3-2) with TRBJ2-3, with 16 bases lining up with TRBD2. This CDR3 has 20 residues. CDR1 and CDR2 (germline): LGHDT, YNNKEL (reference sequence). Germline trimming cut 0 bases from V and 0 bases from J; bases unmatched to any gene: 6.

The chain carries TRBV5-6 and TRBJ2-1; TRBD2 agrees at 8 bases. The trim removed 7 bases at V and 8 bases at J, leaving 14 bases unmatched. The CDR3 runs to 15 residues. Germline V gives CDR1 SGHDT, CDR2 YYEEEE. CDR3 sequence (DNA): TGTGCCAGCGGCCGGACCCCAGCGGGAGTGTATGAGCAGTTCTTC. It translates to CASGRTPAGVYEQFF.

The V and J genes are TRBV3-1 (or the pseudogene TRBV3-2) and TRBJ2-7; D is possibly TRBD1 (6 bases). Per the germline V gene, CDR1 is LGHDT and CDR2 is YNNKEL (reference sequence). This CDR3 has 15 amino acids. With 5 bases removed from V and 0 bases from J, the gap between germline ends came to 14 bases. The CDR3 nucleotides read TGTGCCAGCAGCGCTGGCCCGGACAGCTCCTACGAGCAGTACGTC. Encoded protein: CASSAGPDSSYEQYV.

The CDR3 is CSAEVQGAYQETQYF. Here the CDR3 DNA reads TGCAGCGCTGAGGTCCAGGGGGCATACCAAGAGACCCAGTACTTC. This sequence joins TRBV29-1 and TRBJ2-5; 8 bases agree with TRBD1. The CDR3 runs 15 residues. Germline V lookup: CDR1 SQVTM, CDR2 ANQGSEA. V shed 7 bases and J 0 bases; nucleotides not matched to a gene: 10.

This chain uses TRBV5-1 with TRBJ2-2; D remains unclear. The CDR3 totals 15 residues. Germline V lookup: CDR1 SGHRS, CDR2 YFSETQ. The germline V and J ends were trimmed by 4 bases and 2 bases, with 12 bases remaining between them. Here the CDR3 DNA reads TGCGCCAGCAGCCTAGGAAATTTCAACACCGGGGAGCTGTTTTTT. This sequence encodes CASSLGNFNTGELFF.

V gene TRBV2 combines with J gene TRBJ2-7; 8 bases line up with TRBD1. V was clipped by 1 base and J by 2 bases; unmatched bases: 4. Germline V gene lookup returns CDR1 SNHLY and CDR2 FYNNEI. The CDR3 is 15 amino acids. The CDR3 nucleotides are TGTGCCAGCAGTGAAGAATGGACAGGGACCTACGAGCAGTACTTC. This gives the protein CASSEEWTGTYEQYF. Filled out from reference TRBV2 and TRBJ2-7, the complete variable domain reads EPEVTQTPSHQVTQMGQEVILRCVPISNHLYFYWYRQILGQKVEFLVSFYNNEISEKSEIFDDQFSVERPDGSNFTLKIRSTKLEDSAMYFCASSEEWTGTYEQYFGPGTRLTVT.

The chain carries TRBV28 and TRBJ2-1, with D possibly being TRBD1 (6 bases). Trimming left V 2 bases short and J 4 bases short, with 9 bases between. The CDR3 spans 14 residues. The germline gives CDR1 MDHEN, CDR2 SYDVKM. This CDR3 reads CASSLVQGYNEQFF. The DNA for the CDR3 is TGTGCCAGCAGTTTAGTACAGGGTTACAATGAGCAGTTCTTC.

This rearrangement joins TRBV6-5 to TRBJ1-4; TRBD1 matches at 9 bases. The germline CDR1 and CDR2 sequences are MNHEY and SVGAGI. The CDR3 is 15 residues long. The V segment lost 2 bases and the J segment 8 bases; nucleotides outside the gene matches: 6. This CDR3 reads CASSYNRGQGEKLFF. The DNA for the CDR3 is TGTGCCAGCAGTTACAACAGGGGGCAAGGAGAAAAACTGTTTTTT.

V usage is TRBV2 and J usage is TRBJ1-5, with D tentatively TRBD1 (6 bases). CDR1 SNHLY and CDR2 FYNNEI come from the germline V gene. This CDR3 spans 13 amino acids. V was clipped by 8 bases and J by 3 bases, with 11 bases between them. The CDR3 DNA is TGTGCCAGCCGCGTGGGGGCCAATCAGCCCCAGCATTTT. It yields the protein CASRVGANQPQHF.

The rearrangement uses TRBV3-1 (or the pseudogene TRBV3-2) and TRBJ2-1; TRBD2 might be the D (6 bases). Germline assignment: CDR1 LGHDT and CDR2 YNNKEL (reference sequence). CDR3 length: 12 amino acids. Trimming shortened V by 4 bases and J by 8 bases, and 9 bases separated the two germline ends. CDR3 residues: CASSRRDDEQFF. The CDR3 nucleotides are TGTGCCAGCAGCCGGAGGGATGATGAGCAGTTCTTC.

In its sample, this clone was seen a few times. The chain carries TRBV5-1 and TRBJ2-3; TRBD2 matches 12 bases. The CDR3 is made up of 15 amino acids. The germline V gene encodes CDR1 SGHRS and CDR2 YFSETQ. Trimming at V came to 4 bases and at J to 3 bases, leaving 3 bases not matched to a gene. The CDR3 sequence: CASSRGLAGTDTQYF. For the CDR3, the DNA is TGCGCCAGCAGCCGTGGACTAGCGGGAACAGATACGCAGTATTTT.

The genes are TRBV7-9 and TRBJ2-3; TRBD2 is a possible D gene (5 bases). Germline values: CDR1 SEHNR, CDR2 FQNEAQ (reference sequence). The CDR3 runs to 12 residues. V lost 5 bases and J lost 9, with 12 bases in between. CDR3: CASSGAGSTQYF. Written as DNA, the CDR3 is TGTGCCAGCAGCGGCGCGGGTTCCACGCAGTATTTT.